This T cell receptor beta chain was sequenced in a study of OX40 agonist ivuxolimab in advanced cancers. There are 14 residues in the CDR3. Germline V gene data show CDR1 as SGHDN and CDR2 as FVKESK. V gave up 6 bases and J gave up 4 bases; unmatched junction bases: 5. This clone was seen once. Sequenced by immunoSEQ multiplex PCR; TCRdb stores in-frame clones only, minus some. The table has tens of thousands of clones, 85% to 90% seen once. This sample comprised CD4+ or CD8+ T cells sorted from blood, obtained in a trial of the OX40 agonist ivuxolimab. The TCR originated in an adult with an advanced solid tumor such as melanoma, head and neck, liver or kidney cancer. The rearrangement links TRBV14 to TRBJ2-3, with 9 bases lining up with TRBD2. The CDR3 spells CASRRAGGADTQYF. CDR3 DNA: TGTGCCAGCAGACGGGCGGGAGGGGCAGATACGCAGTATTTT.